This T cell receptor beta chain was observed in a study of shared clonotypes between healthy human individuals. Study conclusions and caveats: Memory subsets generally showed smaller estimated richness than naive subsets did.

Concerning this clone: Antigen unknown.

Profiling relied on immunoSEQ multiplex PCR, and the TCRdb table lists in-frame clones only, not all of them. This repertoire shows 2 million to 3 million clones, just over 90% found once; its top ten account for roughly 0.15%. CDR3 length: 14 amino acids. V was pared by 4 bases and J by 3 bases, with 13 bases between. Germline CDR1 SGHRS, CDR2 YFSETQ. The CD4+ fraction was divided into a CD45RA+ naive subset and a CD45RA-negative memory subset. The clonotype was recovered from a man aged 18 to 30 in good health. This chain connects TRBV5-1 to TRBJ2-5; D may be TRBD1 (5 bases). The sequenced sample was naive CD4+ T cells sorted from blood. Sample subset: CD45RA+ positively selected. CDR3: CASSPTAPKETQYF. The CDR3 DNA reads as TGCGCCAGCAGCCCGACAGCGCCCAAAGAGACCCAGTACTTC.